A selection of T cell receptor beta chains follows, all from one sample in a study of T cell repertoires in cytomegalovirus infection. TCRdb independently ran MiXCR on the reads; one entry per CDR3 protein. The sample has roughly 990,000 distinct CDR3 sequences, approximately 31% seen once. These TCRs are of unknown antigen specificity. Sample: cultured CD8+ T cells from PBMCs, taken from culture after CMV antigen stimulation. These receptors were taken from a human donor in good health (CMV status not recorded). Some clones in this sample may be carry-over from other donors' samples. The CDR3 runs from the conserved cysteine through the conserved F or W. The D gene is left open where the match is weak. Clone size, where shown, is once, few, many, or a class for clones that have expanded.

V: TRBV11-3
size: -
J: TRBJ2-2
D: -
DNA: TGTGCCAGCGGCACAGCTGACGGGGCGAACACCGGGGAGCTGTTTTTT
CDR3: CASGTADGANTGELFF

V: TRBV10-3
size: -
J: TRBJ2-6
D: -
DNA: TGTGCCAAGCTGGGGGGGGCAGGTGGGGCCAACGTCCTGACTTTC
CDR3: CAKLGGAGGANVLTF

V: TRBV20-1
size: few
J: TRBJ2-5
D: -
DNA: TGCAGTCTCCGGGGCTACCCTCCGGGCTCCTGTGGTGACCGCGAAGAGACCCAGTACTTC
CDR3: CSLRGYPPGSCGDREETQYF

V: TRBV6-2/TRBV6-3
size: -
J: TRBJ1-6
D: -
DNA: TGTGCCAGCAGTTACCTGCCTGTGGGTAATTCACCCCTCCACTTT
CDR3: CASSYLPVGNSPLHF

V: TRBV4-1
size: -
J: TRBJ1-5
D: -
DNA: TGCGCCAGCAGCCAAGCCGTGGACGGCAATCAGCCCCAGCATTTT
CDR3: CASSQAVDGNQPQHF

V: TRBV6-2/TRBV6-3
size: few
J: TRBJ1-1
D: -
DNA: TGTGCCAGCAGTTCACCGGGACACCTGAACACTGAAGCTTTCTTT
CDR3: CASSSPGHLNTEAFF

V: TRBV7-9
size: many
J: TRBJ2-3
D: -
DNA: TGTGCCAGCAGCTCCCCAGGAGTTTCAGGCACAGATACGCAGTATTTT
CDR3: CASSSPGVSGTDTQYF

V: TRBV10-3
size: once
J: TRBJ2-1
D: TRBD2
DNA: TGTGCCATCAGGGGGCTTAGCGGGGACAACTCCTACAATGAGCAGTTCTTC
CDR3: CAIRGLSGDNSYNEQFF

V: TRBV19
size: -
J: TRBJ1-4
D: -
DNA: TGTGCCAGTACCGGTACTACTGCAGCTAATGAAAAACTGTTTTTT
CDR3: CASTGTTAANEKLFF

V: TRBV7-8
size: many
J: TRBJ2-3
D: TRBD1
DNA: TGTGCCAGCAGCTTGCAGAGGACAGGGACAGATACGCAGTATTTT
CDR3: CASSLQRTGTDTQYF

V: TRBV10-3
size: -
J: TRBJ2-6
D: TRBD1
DNA: TGTGCCATCAGCGCCCCAGGGGGCCACTCTGGGGCCAACGTCCTGACTTTC
CDR3: CAISAPGGHSGANVLTF

V: TRBV4-1
size: -
J: TRBJ1-1
D: TRBD1
DNA: TGCGCCAGCAGAGATCCCGGGACAGCTGAAGCTTTCTTT
CDR3: CASRDPGTAEAFF

V: TRBV6-6
size: -
J: TRBJ2-7
D: -
DNA: TGTGCCAGCACCGAGGGACCGCTGAGCTCCTACGAGCAGTACTTC
CDR3: CASTEGPLSSYEQYF

V: TRBV6-4
size: -
J: TRBJ2-3
D: -
DNA: TGTGCCAGCAGTGACTCCTGGACCACGGTTGGGGCAGATACGCAGTATTTT
CDR3: CASSDSWTTVGADTQYF

V: TRBV7-9
size: few
J: TRBJ1-5
D: -
DNA: TGTGCCAGCGGTCCAGGGGATGTTAGGAATCAGCCCCAGCATTTT
CDR3: CASGPGDVRNQPQHF

V: TRBV7-9
size: many
J: TRBJ2-3
D: -
DNA: TGTGCCAGCAGCTTCAGAGGTACGCAGTATTTT
CDR3: CASSFRGTQYF

V: TRBV20-1
size: -
J: TRBJ2-1
D: TRBD1
DNA: TGCAGTGCTCCCGGGACAGGGGTCTACAATGAGCAGTTCTTC
CDR3: CSAPGTGVYNEQFF

V: TRBV10-1
size: few
J: TRBJ2-2
D: -
DNA: TGCGCCAGCAGTGCTATGCTGGGTCCGAACACCGGGGAGCTGTTTTTT
CDR3: CASSAMLGPNTGELFF

V: TRBV18
size: -
J: TRBJ2-1
D: -
DNA: TGTGCCAGCTCACCGGTGGCAGGGGGCCGGGAGGATGAGCAGTTCTTC
CDR3: CASSPVAGGREDEQFF

V: TRBV7-2
size: many
J: TRBJ2-7
D: TRBD2
DNA: TGTGCCAGCAGCTTAGAAGGGACTAACAACGAGCAGTACTTC
CDR3: CASSLEGTNNEQYF

V: TRBV7-2
size: many
J: TRBJ2-1
D: TRBD2
DNA: TGTGCCAGCAGCTTAAGGGGCGGCCACTGGGACTACTCCTACAATGAGCAGTTCTTC
CDR3: CASSLRGGHWDYSYNEQFF

V: TRBV19
size: few
J: TRBJ1-5
D: -
DNA: TGTGCCAGTAGTATAGGGATGCAAAGCAATCAGCCCCAGCATTTT
CDR3: CASSIGMQSNQPQHF

V: TRBV4-1
size: many
J: TRBJ1-1
D: -
DNA: TGCGCCAGCAGCCAAGGGAGAGGAGACGAAGCTTTCTTT
CDR3: CASSQGRGDEAFF

V: TRBV6-5
size: -
J: TRBJ2-5
D: TRBD1
DNA: TGTGCCAGCAGTTACGGAACAGGGGGTGGAGTGACCCAGTACTTC
CDR3: CASSYGTGGGVTQYF

V: TRBV19
size: -
J: TRBJ1-2
D: -
DNA: TGTGCCAGTAGTATAGCGGGGATCGATGGCTACACCTTC
CDR3: CASSIAGIDGYTF

V: TRBV7-6
size: -
J: TRBJ1-1
D: -
DNA: TGTGCCAGCACCATCCGGGCCGGGGGGACTGAAGCTTTCTTT
CDR3: CASTIRAGGTEAFF

V: TRBV27
size: few
J: TRBJ2-1
D: TRBD2
DNA: TGTGCCAGCAGTTTAGACCTAGCGGCATACAATGAGCAGTTCTTC
CDR3: CASSLDLAAYNEQFF

V: TRBV7-9
size: -
J: TRBJ1-1
D: -
DNA: TGTGCCAGCAGCTTAGCGGACCGGGTTGGGGCTTTCTTT
CDR3: CASSLADRVGAFF

V: TRBV27
size: few
J: TRBJ2-7
D: -
DNA: TGTGCCAGCAGTTTATTGTCAGGGGTATCCGAGCAGTACTTC
CDR3: CASSLLSGVSEQYF

V: TRBV7-9
size: -
J: TRBJ2-6
D: TRBD1
DNA: TGTGCCAGCAGCAGCCTCAGGGGGCGCAGCTCTGGGGCCAACGTCCTGACTTTC
CDR3: CASSSLRGRSSGANVLTF

V: TRBV28
size: -
J: TRBJ2-5
D: -
DNA: TGTGCCAGCAGACTCAAAAAACAACAGGGCTTCCAAGAGACCCAGTACTTC
CDR3: CASRLKKQQGFQETQYF

V: TRBV15
size: few
J: TRBJ2-7
D: TRBD2
DNA: TGTGCCGCCTCGGGACTAGCCGAGCAGTACTTC
CDR3: CAASGLAEQYF

V: TRBV27
size: few
J: TRBJ1-4
D: -
DNA: TGTGCCAGCAGTCAACGGGGACGGGGTAATGAAAAACTGTTTTTT
CDR3: CASSQRGRGNEKLFF

V: TRBV6-2/TRBV6-3
size: -
J: TRBJ1-1
D: -
DNA: TGTGCCAGCAGTTACTTAAGCCAAGAAACTGAAGCTTTCTTT
CDR3: CASSYLSQETEAFF

V: TRBV27
size: -
J: TRBJ1-1
D: -
DNA: TGTGCCAGCAGTTTCCTCAGGTCAACTTCTGAAGCTTTCTTT
CDR3: CASSFLRSTSEAFF

V: TRBV6-5
size: many
J: TRBJ1-1
D: -
DNA: TGTGCCAGCAGTTACGGTGGTGGGAACACTGAAGCTTTCTTT
CDR3: CASSYGGGNTEAFF

V: TRBV7-3
size: -
J: TRBJ2-3
D: TRBD1
DNA: TGTGCCAGCAGCTTATTCCCTGGGACAGGGGGCTCCGACAGCACAGATACGCAGTATTTT
CDR3: CASSLFPGTGGSDSTDTQYF

V: TRBV7-2
size: -
J: TRBJ2-7
D: -
DNA: TGTGCCAGCAGCTTCGGACAGCTCTACGAGCAGTACTTC
CDR3: CASSFGQLYEQYF

V: TRBV6-2/TRBV6-3
size: many
J: TRBJ1-1
D: -
DNA: TGTGCCAGCAGTTATTTGGACAGCATGAACACTGAAGCTTTCTTT
CDR3: CASSYLDSMNTEAFF

V: TRBV20-1
size: few
J: TRBJ2-2
D: -
DNA: TGCAGTGCTAGTCACCTGACCTACACCGGGGAGCTGTTTTTT
CDR3: CSASHLTYTGELFF